The entry below gives a single TCR beta chain sequence along with its context. Use of 60 Vbeta and 13 Jbeta primers characterized the PCR. Assay used: immunoSEQ multiplex PCR; TCRdb lists only in-frame clones, some missing. Altogether 85,000 to 100,000 clones are present, roughly 86% being singletons, with the ten largest covering approximately 10%. This sample is drawn from a study of cytomegalovirus exposure and HLA in healthy donors. The CDR3 totals 13 residues. The chain couples TRBV21-1 to TRBJ2-7; the D call of TRBD2 is as the table states it, not checked on the DNA. TRBV21-1 is a listed pseudogene. Sequencing was carried out using PBMCs. This clonotype was sampled from a man aged 25-40 years in good health and CMV-seropositive. CDR3 bases: TGTGGTCGGGGAGACACGAGCTCCTACGAGCAGTACTTC. Amino acids: CGRGDTSSYEQYF.